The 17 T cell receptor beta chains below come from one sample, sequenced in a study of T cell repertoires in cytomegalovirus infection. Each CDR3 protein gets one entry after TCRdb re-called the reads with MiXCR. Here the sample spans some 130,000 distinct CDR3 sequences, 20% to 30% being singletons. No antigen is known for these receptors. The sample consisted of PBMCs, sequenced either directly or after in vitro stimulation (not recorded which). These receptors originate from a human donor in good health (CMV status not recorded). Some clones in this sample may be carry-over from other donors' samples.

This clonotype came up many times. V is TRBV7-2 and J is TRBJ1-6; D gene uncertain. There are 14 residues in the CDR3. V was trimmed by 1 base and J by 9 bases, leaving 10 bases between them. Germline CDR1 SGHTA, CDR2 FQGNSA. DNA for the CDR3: TGTGCCAGCAGCTTAGGACTTTTTAGTTCACCCCTCCACTTT. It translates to CASSLGLFSSPLHF.

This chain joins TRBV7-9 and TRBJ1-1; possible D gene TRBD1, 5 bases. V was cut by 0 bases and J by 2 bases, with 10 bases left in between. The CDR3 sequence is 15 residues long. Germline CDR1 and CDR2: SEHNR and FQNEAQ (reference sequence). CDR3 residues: CASSLAGARNTEAFF. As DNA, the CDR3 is TGTGCCAGCAGCTTAGCTGGGGCCCGAAACACTGAAGCTTTCTTT.

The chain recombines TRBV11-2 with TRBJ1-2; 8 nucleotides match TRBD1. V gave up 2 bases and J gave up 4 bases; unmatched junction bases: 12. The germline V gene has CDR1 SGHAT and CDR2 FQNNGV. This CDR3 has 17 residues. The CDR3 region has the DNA TGTGCCAGCAGCTTACTGTTAAGGACAGGGCCCCCCTATGGCTACACCTTC. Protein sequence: CASSLLLRTGPPYGYTF. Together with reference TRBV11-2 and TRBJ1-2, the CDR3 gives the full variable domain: EAGVAQSPRYKIIEKRQSVAFWCNPISGHATLYWYQQILGQGPKLLIQFQNNGVVDDSQLPKDRFSAERLKGVDSTLKIQPAKLEDSAVYLCASSLLLRTGPPYGYTFGSGTRLTVV.

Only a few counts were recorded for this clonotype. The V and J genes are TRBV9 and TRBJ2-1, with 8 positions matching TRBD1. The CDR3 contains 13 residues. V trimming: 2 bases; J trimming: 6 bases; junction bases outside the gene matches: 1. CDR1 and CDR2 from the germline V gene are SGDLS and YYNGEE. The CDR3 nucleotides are TGTGCCAGCAGCGTGACAGGGGTCAATGAGCAGTTCTTC. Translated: CASSVTGVNEQFF.

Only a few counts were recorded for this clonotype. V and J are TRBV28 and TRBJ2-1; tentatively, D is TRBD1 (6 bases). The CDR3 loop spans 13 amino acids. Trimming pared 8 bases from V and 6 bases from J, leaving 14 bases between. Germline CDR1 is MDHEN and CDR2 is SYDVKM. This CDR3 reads CASGQSSFNEQFF. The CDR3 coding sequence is TGTGCCAGCGGACAGTCCTCTTTCAATGAGCAGTTCTTC.

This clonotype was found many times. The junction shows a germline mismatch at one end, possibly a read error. The CDR3 loop is CASSPEGTGHGTQYF. In DNA, the CDR3 is TGTGCTAGCAGCCCCGAGGGGACAGGACATGGGACCCAGTACTTC. V gene TRBV7-7 combines with J gene TRBJ2-5, with 8 bases matching TRBD1. The CDR3 is made up of 15 amino acids. CDR1 is SSHAT and CDR2 is FNYEAQ in the germline V gene (reference sequence).

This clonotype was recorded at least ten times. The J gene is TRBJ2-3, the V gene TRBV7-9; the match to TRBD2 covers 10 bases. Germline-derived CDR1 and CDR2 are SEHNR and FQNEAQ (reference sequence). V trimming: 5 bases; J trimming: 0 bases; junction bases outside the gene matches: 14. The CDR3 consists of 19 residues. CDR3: CASSPRGAGGITSTDTQYF. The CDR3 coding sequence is TGTGCCAGCAGCCCACGTGGAGCGGGAGGGATTACTAGCACAGATACGCAGTATTTT.

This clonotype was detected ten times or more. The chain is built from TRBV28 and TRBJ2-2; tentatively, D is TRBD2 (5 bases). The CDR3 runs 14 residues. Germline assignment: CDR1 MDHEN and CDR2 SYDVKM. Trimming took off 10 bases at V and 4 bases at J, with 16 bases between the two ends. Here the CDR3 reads CATRTNGLTGELFF. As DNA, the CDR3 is TGTGCCACGCGAACTAACGGACTCACCGGGGAGCTGTTTTTT. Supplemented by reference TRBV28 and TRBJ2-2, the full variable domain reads DVKVTQSSRYLVKRTGEKVFLECVQDMDHENMFWYRQDPGLGLRLIYFSYDVKMKEKGDIPEGYSVSREKKERFSLILESASTNQTSMYLCATRTNGLTGELFFGEGSRLTVL.

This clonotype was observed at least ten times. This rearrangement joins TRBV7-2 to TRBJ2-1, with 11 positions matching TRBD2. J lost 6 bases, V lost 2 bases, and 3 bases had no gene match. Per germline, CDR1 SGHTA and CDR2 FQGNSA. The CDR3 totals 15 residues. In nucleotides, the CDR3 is TGTGCCAGCAGCTTAATTCTAGCGGGAGGCAATGAGCAGTTCTTC. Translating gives CASSLILAGGNEQFF.

CDR3 in amino acids: CASSLWVTSGRFKDEQFF. The CDR3 nucleotides read TGTGCCAGCAGTTTATGGGTGACTAGCGGGAGGTTTAAGGATGAGCAGTTCTTC. J is TRBJ2-1 and V is TRBV27, with 13 bases aligning to TRBD2. The V segment lost 1 base and the J segment 8 bases; nucleotides outside the gene matches: 11. Germline V gene data show CDR1 as MNHEY and CDR2 as SMNVEV (reference sequence). The CDR3 runs to 18 residues.

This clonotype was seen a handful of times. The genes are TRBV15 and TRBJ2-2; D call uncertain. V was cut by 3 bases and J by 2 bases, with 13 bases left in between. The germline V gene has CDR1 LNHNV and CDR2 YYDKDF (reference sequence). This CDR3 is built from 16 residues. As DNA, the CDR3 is TGTGCCACCAGCAGCCCCGATCCCGAAAACACCGGGGAGCTGTTTTTT. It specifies CATSSPDPENTGELFF.

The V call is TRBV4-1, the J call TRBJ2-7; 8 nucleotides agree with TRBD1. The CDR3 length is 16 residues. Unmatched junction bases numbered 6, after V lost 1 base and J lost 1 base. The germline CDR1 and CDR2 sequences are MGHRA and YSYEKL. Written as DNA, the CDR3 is TGCGCCAGCAGCCAAGCAGGGGACAGGTTTTCCTACGAGCAGTACTTC. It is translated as CASSQAGDRFSYEQYF.

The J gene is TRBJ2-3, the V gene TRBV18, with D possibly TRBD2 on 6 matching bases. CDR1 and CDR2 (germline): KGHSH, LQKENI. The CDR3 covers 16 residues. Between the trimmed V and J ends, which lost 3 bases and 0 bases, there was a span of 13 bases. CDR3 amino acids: CASSPPGDRSTDTQYF. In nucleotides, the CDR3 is TGTGCCAGCTCACCTCCGGGGGACCGGAGCACAGATACGCAGTATTTT.

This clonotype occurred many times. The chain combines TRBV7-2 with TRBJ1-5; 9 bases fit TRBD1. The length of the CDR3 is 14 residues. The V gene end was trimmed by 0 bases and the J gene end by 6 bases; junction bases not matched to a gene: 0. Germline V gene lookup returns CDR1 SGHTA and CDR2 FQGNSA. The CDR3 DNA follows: TGTGCCAGCAGCTTAGCGACAGGGGGTCAGCCCCAGCATTTT. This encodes CASSLATGGQPQHF.

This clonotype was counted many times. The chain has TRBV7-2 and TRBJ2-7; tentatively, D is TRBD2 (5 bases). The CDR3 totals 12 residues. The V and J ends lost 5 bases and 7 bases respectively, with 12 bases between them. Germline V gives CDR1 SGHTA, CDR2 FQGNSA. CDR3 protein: CASSPGPGEQYV. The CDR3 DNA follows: TGTGCCAGCAGCCCCGGACCGGGAGAGCAGTACGTC.

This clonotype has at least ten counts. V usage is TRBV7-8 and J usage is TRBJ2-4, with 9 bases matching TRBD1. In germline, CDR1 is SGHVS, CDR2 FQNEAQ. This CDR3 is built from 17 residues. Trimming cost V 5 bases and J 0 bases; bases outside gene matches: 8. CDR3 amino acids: CASSPDRGLLAKNIQYF. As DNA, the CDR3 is TGTGCCAGCAGCCCGGACAGGGGACTACTAGCCAAAAACATTCAGTACTTC. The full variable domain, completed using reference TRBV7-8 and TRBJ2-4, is GAGVSQSPRYKVAKRGQDVALRCDPISGHVSLFWYQQALGQGPEFLTYFQNEAQLDKSGLPSDRFFAERPEGSVSTLKIQRTQQEDSAVYLCASSPDRGLLAKNIQYFGAGTRLSVL.

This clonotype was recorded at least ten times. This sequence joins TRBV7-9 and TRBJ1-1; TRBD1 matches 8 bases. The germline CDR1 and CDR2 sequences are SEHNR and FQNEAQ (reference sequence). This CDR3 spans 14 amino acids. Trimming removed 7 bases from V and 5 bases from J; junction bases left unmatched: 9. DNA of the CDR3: TGTGCCAGCACCCCCGACAGGGGATGGACTGAAGCTTTCTTT. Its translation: CASTPDRGWTEAFF.